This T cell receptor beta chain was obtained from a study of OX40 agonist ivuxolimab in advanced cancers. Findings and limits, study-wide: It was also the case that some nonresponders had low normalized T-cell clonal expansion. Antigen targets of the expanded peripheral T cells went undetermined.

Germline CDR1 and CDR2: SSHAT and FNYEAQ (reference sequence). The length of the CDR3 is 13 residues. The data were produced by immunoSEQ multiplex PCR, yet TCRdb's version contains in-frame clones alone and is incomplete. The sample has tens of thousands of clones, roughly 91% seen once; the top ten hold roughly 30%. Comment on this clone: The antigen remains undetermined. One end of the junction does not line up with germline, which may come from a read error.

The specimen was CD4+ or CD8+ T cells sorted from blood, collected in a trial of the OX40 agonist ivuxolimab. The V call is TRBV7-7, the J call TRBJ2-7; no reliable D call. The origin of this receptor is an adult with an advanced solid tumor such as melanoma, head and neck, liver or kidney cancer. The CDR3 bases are TGTGCTAGCAGCTCGGACGGCTCCTACGAGCAGTACTTC. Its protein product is CASSSDGSYEQYF. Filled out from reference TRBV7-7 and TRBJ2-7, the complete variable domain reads GAGVSQSPRYKVTKRGQDVTLRCDPISSHATLYWYQQALGQGPEFLTYFNYEAQPDKSGLPSDRFSAERPEGSISTLTIQRTEQRDSAMYRCASSSDGSYEQYFGPGTRLTVT.